This T cell receptor (beta chain) is drawn from a study of blood T cell repertoires in COVID-19. In germline, CDR1 is SQVTM, CDR2 ANQGSEA. This CDR3 comprises 13 residues. After removal of 7 bases from V and 4 bases from J, the junction contained 7 bases not matched to a gene. The data were produced by immunoSEQ multiplex PCR, yet TCRdb's version contains in-frame clones alone and is incomplete. The profile shows hundreds of thousands of clones, 85% to 90% of them singletons. The chain combines TRBV29-1 with TRBJ2-5, with 9 bases identical to TRBD1. This TCR was recovered from a man between 18 and 29 years old who had recovered from COVID-19. Specimen: PBMCs or T cells enriched from blood (not recorded which). This CDR3 is CSAIWTGVETQYF. The CDR3 DNA is TGCAGCGCTATCTGGACAGGGGTAGAGACCCAGTACTTC.